This T cell receptor (beta chain) was recovered during a study of human T cells and chemical hapten exposure. The time point here: healthy volunteer bleed at 6 weeks. Whole blood, unfractionated, served as the material for total RNA extraction. Via MiXCR, TCRdb re-called the RACE reads, giving one row per CDR3 protein. This table has more than 75,000 distinct CDR3 sequences, over 8.5% appearing once. Between the trimmed V and J ends, which lost 0 bases and 1 base, there was a span of 13 bases. This CDR3 region has 16 residues. Germline V gene sequence: CDR1 DFQATT, CDR2 SNEGSKA (reference sequence). The origin of this receptor is a male donor in good health. Some clones in this sample may be carry-over from other donors' samples. The V call is TRBV20-1, the J call TRBJ1-5, with D possibly TRBD1 on 5 matching bases. Sequenced sample: whole blood. CDR3 bases: TGCAGTGCTAGAGATAAAAGCTCAGGGAGCAATCAGCCCCAGCATTTT. Protein product: CSARDKSSGSNQPQHF.